This T cell receptor (beta chain) is drawn from a study of beta chain features in type 1 diabetes. The CDR3 contains 11 residues. V shed 0 bases and J shed 8 bases, with 4 bases lying between them. Germline V gene sequence: CDR1 LNHNV, CDR2 YYDKDF (reference sequence). The isolated RNA, all of it, was reverse transcribed, so expressed TCRB transcripts were what got sequenced. The data were produced by immunoSEQ multiplex PCR, yet TCRdb's version contains in-frame clones alone and is incomplete. The sample records 900,000 or so clones, about a sixth being singletons. Study-wide findings and caveats: Shortening that was moderate but significant affected the TCRB CDR3s of Type 1 diabetes patients in all four CD4+ subsets. For type 1 diabetes patients, VDJ junctions showed fewer insertions and more deletions. The similarity of naive, central memory and Treg TCRB repertoires appeared greater among patients than among healthy donors.

There are a few counts of this clone. Its antigen is not identified. Averaging around 120 mL, one heparinised blood draw was given by each donor. The chain uses TRBV15 and TRBJ1-1; no clear D. The material sequenced was naive CD4+ T cells from blood. This sequence originates from a woman aged 18-29 years in good health. Here the CDR3 DNA reads TGTGCCACCAGCAGAGAAGGCGAAGCTTTCTTT. It codes for CATSREGEAFF.